The entry that follows covers one TCR beta chain sequence. Antigen unknown. Amplification targeted the TCR beta CDR3 regions, with RNA transcripts as the source material. First-round RT-PCR relied on HTBI primers, and a second-round multiplex PCR came next. TCRdb reanalysed the multiplex PCR reads using MiXCR and keeps one entry per CDR3 protein. The sample includes over 15,000 distinct CDR3 sequences, around 46% of them seen just once. This sample is part of a study of Graves' ophthalmopathy and Graves' hyperthyroidism. If patients had other autoimmune diseases, uncontrolled infections, pregnancy or lactation, they were excluded. Each diagnosis was determined on the basis of clinical symptoms, serum thyroxine, TRAb, thyroid ultrasound and orbital computed tomography. Out of around 9.7 ml of fresh peripheral blood, PBMCs were obtained. General study findings and limits: In blood appeared most of the expanded thyroid clonotypes whose frequency exceeded 0.001.

The CDR3 length is 16 residues. Germline V CDR1 and CDR2: SGHTA, FQGNSA. J lost 10 bases, V lost 1 base, and 6 bases had no gene match. The sample taken for sequencing was peripheral blood. V usage is TRBV7-2 and J usage is TRBJ2-1; the match to TRBD2 covers 14 bases. This receptor was taken from a woman aged 35 to 49 with stable Graves' hyperthyroidism. CDR3 nucleotides: TGTGCCAGCAGCTTAGGACTAGCGGGAGGGGTCGGGGAGCAGTTCTTC. Translation: CASSLGLAGGVGEQFF.